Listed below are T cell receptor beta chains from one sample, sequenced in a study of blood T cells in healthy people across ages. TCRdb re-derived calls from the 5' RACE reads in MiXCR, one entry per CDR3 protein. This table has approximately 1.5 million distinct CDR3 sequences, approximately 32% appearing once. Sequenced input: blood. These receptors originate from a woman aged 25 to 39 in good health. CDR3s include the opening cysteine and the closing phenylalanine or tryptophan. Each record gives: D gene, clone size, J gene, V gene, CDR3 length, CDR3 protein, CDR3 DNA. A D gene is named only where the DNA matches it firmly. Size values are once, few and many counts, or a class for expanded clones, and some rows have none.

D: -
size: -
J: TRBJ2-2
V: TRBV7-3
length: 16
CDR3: CASSQPGPANTGELFF
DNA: TGTGCCAGCAGTCAACCGGGACCTGCGAACACCGGGGAGCTGTTTTTT

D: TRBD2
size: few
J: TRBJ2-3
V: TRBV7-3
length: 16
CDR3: CASSDIQAGGLDTQYF
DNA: TGTGCCAGCAGCGACATTCAAGCGGGAGGGTTGGATACGCAGTATTTT

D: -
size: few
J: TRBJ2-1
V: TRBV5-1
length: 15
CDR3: CASSPERAWNNEQFF
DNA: TGCGCCAGCAGCCCAGAGCGGGCTTGGAACAATGAGCAGTTTTTC

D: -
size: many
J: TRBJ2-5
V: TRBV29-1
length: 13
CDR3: CSVLEGLVVPQYF
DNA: TGCAGCGTCCTTGAGGGTCTCGTGGTACCCCAGTACTTC

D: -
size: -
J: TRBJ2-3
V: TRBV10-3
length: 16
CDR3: CAISESGGTSTDTQYF
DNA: TGTGCCATCAGTGAGTCGGGGGGAACTAGCACAGATACGCAGTATTTT

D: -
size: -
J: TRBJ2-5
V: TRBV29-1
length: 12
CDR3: CSVESGRETQYF
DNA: TGCAGCGTTGAAAGTGGGCGAGAGACCCAGTACTTC

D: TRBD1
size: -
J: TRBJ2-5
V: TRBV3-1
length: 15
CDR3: CAGSLPQQGRETQYF
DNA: TGTGCCGGCAGCCTGCCCCAACAGGGGCGGGAGACCCAGTACTTC

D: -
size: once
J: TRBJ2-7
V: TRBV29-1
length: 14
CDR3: CSVQFTGTPYEQYF
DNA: TGCAGCGTTCAATTCACCGGGACACCTTACGAGCAGTACTTC

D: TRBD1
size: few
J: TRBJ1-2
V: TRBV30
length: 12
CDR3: CAYSGQGYGYTF
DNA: TGTGCCTACTCGGGACAGGGGTATGGCTACACCTTC

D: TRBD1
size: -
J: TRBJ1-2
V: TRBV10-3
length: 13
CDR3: CAISQTGDYGYTF
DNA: TGTGCCATCAGCCAGACAGGGGACTATGGCTACACCTTC

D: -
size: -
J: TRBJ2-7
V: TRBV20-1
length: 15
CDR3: CSAPSQGGASYEQYF
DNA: TGCAGTGCTCCCTCCCAAGGGGGGGCCTCCTACGAGCAGTACTTC

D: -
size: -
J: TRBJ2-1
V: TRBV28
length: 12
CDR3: CASIGAYNEQFF
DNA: TGTGCCAGCATAGGGGCCTACAATGAGCAGTTCTTC

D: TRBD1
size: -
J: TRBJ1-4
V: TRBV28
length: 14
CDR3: CASSSPGTEEKLFF
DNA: TGTGCCAGCAGTTCACCCGGGACAGAAGAAAAACTGTTTTTT

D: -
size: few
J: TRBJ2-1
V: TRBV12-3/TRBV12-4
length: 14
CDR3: CASSPGTQGDEQFF
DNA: TGTGCCAGCAGCCCAGGGACTCAGGGCGATGAGCAGTTCTTC

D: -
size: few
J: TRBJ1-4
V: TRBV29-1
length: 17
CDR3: CSASGTRGRGDNEKLFF
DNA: TGCAGCGCATCGGGCACTCGGGGGAGAGGGGATAATGAAAAACTGTTTTTT

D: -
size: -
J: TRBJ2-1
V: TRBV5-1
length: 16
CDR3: CASSLGFGATSDEQFF
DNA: TGCGCCAGCAGCTTGGGGTTCGGGGCCACTTCAGATGAGCAGTTCTTC

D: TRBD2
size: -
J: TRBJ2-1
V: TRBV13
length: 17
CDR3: CASSLEGLAGSNNEQFF
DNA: TGTGCCAGCAGCTTAGAAGGACTAGCGGGAAGCAACAATGAGCAGTTCTTC

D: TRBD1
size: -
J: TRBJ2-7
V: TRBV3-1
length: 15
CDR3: CASSPPGTGDYEQYF
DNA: TGTGCCAGCAGCCCTCCGGGGACAGGGGACTACGAGCAGTACTTC

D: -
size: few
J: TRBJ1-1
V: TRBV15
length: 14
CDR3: CATSRIYLGTEAFF
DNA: TGTGCCACCAGCAGAATATACTTGGGCACTGAAGCTTTCTTT

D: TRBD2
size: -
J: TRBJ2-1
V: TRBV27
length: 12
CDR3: CASPSPGGEQFF
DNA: TGTGCCAGCCCCTCTCCGGGGGGAGAGCAGTTCTTC

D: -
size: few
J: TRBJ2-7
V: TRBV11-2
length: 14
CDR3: CASSPGSRPYEQYF
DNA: TGTGCCAGCAGCCCCGGTAGTAGACCGTACGAGCAGTACTTC

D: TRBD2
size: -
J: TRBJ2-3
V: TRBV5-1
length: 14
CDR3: CASGYQRGGDTQYF
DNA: TGCGCCAGCGGCTACCAGCGGGGAGGGGATACGCAGTATTTT

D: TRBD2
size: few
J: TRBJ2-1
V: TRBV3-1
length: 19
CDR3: CASSRGLAGTERSYNEQFF
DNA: TGTGCCAGCAGCCGGGGACTAGCGGGTACCGAACGCTCCTACAATGAGCAGTTCTTC

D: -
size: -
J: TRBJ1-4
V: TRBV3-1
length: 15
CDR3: CASLFPPSGEEKPFF
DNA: TGTGCCAGCCTCTTCCCGCCGTCTGGGGAGGAAAAACCGTTTTTT

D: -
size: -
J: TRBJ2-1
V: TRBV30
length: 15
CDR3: CAWSVLLGRRNEQFF
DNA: TGTGCCTGGAGTGTATTGCTAGGGCGGAGGAATGAGCAGTTCTTC

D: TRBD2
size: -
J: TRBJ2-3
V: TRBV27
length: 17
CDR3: CASSYGLAGGSTDTQYF
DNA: TGTGCCAGCAGTTACGGACTAGCGGGGGGCAGCACAGATACGCAGTATTTT

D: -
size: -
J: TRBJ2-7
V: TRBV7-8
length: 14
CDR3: CASSPMGATYEQYF
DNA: TGTGCCAGCAGCCCCATGGGGGCGACCTACGAGCAGTACTTC

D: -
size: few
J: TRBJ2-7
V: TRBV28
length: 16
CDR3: CASTEPGRAGSYEQYF
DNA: TGTGCCAGCACCGAGCCGGGTAGGGCGGGTTCATACGAGCAGTACTTC

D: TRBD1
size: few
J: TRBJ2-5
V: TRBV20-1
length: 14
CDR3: CSVEDRALGETQYF
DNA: TGCAGTGTTGAGGACAGGGCACTTGGGGAGACCCAGTACTTC

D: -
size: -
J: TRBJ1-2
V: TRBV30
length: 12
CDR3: CAWSVGPYGYTF
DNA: TGTGCCTGGAGTGTAGGCCCCTATGGCTACACCTTC

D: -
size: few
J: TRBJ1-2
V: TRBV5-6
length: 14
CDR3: CASRDRPWGYGYTF
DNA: TGTGCCAGCAGAGACAGGCCCTGGGGCTATGGCTACACCTTC

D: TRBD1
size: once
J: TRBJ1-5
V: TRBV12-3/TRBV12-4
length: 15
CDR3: CASSGNGTGSQPQHF
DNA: TGTGCCAGCAGCGGCAACGGGACAGGGAGTCAGCCCCAGCATTTT

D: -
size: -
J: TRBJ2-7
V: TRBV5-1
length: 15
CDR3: CASSLSQGPTYEQYF
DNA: TGCGCCAGCAGCTTGTCACAGGGCCCTACCTACGAGCAGTACTTC

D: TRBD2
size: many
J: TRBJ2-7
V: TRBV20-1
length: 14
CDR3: CSASFPGGPYEQYF
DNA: TGCAGTGCTTCATTCCCGGGGGGGCCCTACGAGCAGTACTTC

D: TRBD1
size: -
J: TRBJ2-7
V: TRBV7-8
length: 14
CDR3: CASSPRTGGFEQYF
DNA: TGTGCCAGCAGCCCCCGGACAGGGGGCTTTGAGCAGTACTTC

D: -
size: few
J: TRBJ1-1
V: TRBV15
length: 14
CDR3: CATSRDPRQMNAFF
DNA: TGTGCCACCAGCAGAGATCCTAGACAGATGAATGCTTTCTTT

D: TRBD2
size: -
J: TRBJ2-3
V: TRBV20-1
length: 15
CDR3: CSTGLGRTSTDTQYF
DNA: TGCAGTACCGGACTCGGGAGGACTAGCACAGATACGCAGTATTTT

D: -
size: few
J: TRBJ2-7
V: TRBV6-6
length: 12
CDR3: CASALGAYEQYF
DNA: TGTGCCTCCGCCCTAGGGGCCTACGAGCAGTACTTC

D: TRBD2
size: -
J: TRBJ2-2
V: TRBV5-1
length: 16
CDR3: CATQTSGREDTGELFF
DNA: TGCGCCACCCAGACTAGCGGGAGAGAGGACACCGGGGAGCTGTTTTTT

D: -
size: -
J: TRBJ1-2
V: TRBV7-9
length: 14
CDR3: CASSYPGDAYGYTF
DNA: TGTGCCAGCAGCTATCCGGGAGATGCATATGGCTACACCTTC

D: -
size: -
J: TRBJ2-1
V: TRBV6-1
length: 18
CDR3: CASSEPGVFASSYNEQFF
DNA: TGTGCCAGCAGTGAACCGGGAGTTTTCGCCAGCTCCTACAATGAGCAGTTCTTC

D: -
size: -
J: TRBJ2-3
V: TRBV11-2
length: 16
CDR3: CASSLVRGRGADTQYF
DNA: TGTGCCAGCAGCTTAGTTCGGGGGAGAGGGGCAGATACGCAGTATTTT

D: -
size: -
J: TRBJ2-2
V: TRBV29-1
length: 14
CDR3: CSVEGRKETGELFF
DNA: TGCAGCGTTGAAGGTAGAAAAGAGACCGGGGAGCTGTTTTTT

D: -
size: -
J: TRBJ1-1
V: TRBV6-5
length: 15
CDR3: CASSYMHRADTEAFF
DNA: TGTGCCAGCAGTTACATGCACAGGGCGGACACTGAAGCTTTCTTT

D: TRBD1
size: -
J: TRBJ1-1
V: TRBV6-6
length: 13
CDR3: CASIGQGNTEAFF
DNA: TGTGCCAGCATTGGACAGGGCAACACTGAAGCTTTCTTT

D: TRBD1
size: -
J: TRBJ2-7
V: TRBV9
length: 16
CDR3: CASSPRGDRKSYEQYF
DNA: TGTGCCAGCAGCCCTAGGGGGGACAGGAAATCCTACGAGCAGTACTTC

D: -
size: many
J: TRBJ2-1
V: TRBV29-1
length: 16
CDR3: CSVESGSGRSYNEQFF
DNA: TGCAGCGTTGAATCTGGGTCGGGTAGGTCCTACAATGAGCAGTTCTTC

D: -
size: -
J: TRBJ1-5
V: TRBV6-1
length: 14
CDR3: CASSTPGLYQPQHF
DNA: TGTGCCAGCAGTACCCCGGGACTTTATCAGCCCCAGCATTTT

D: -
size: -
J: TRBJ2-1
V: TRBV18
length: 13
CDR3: CASSPVFGDEQFF
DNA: TGTGCCAGCTCACCAGTCTTCGGGGATGAGCAGTTCTTC